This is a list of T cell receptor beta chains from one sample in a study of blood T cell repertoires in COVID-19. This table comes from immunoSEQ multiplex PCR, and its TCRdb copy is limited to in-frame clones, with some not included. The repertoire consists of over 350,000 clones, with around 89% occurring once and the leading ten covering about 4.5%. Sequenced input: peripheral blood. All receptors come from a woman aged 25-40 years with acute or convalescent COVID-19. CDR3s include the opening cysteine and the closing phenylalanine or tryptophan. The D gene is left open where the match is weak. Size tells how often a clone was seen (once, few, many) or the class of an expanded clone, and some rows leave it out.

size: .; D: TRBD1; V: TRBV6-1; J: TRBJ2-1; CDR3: CASSEGQGAGNEQFF; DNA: TGTGCCAGCAGTGAAGGACAGGGGGCGGGCAATGAGCAGTTCTTC
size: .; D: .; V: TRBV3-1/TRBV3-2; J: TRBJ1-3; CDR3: CASSQGAGHSGNTIYF; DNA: TGTGCCAGCAGCCAAGGAGCTGGGCACTCTGGAAACACCATATATTTT
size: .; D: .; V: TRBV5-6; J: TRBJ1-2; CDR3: CASSRIPDGYTF; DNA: TGTGCCAGCAGCCGAATACCGGATGGCTACACCTTC
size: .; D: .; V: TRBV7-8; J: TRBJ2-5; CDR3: CASSLGLETQYF; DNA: TGTGCCAGCAGCTTAGGGCTGGAGACCCAGTACTTC
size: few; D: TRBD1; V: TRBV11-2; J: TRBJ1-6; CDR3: CASSLEGGYNSYNSPLHF; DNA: TGTGCCAGCAGCTTAGAAGGGGGCTACAACTCCTATAATTCACCCCTCCACTTT
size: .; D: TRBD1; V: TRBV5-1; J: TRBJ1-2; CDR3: CASRRDRGRNGYTF; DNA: TGCGCCAGTCGGCGGGACAGGGGGCGGAATGGCTACACCTTC
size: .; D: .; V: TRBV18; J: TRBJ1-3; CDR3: CASSLQGAGNTIYF; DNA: TGTGCCAGCTCACTACAGGGAGCCGGAAACACCATATATTTT
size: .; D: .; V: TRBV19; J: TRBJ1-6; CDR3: CASREYNSPLHF; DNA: TGTGCCAGTAGAGAGTATAATTCACCCCTCCACTTT
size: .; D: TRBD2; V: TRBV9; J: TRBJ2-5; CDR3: CASSVASGSGGQETQYF; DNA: TGTGCCAGCAGCGTAGCCTCTGGAAGCGGGGGGCAAGAGACCCAGTACTTC
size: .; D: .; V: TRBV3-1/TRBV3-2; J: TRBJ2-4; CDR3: CASSQAPGKNKNIQYF; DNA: TGTGCCAGCAGCCAAGCACCGGGAAAAAACAAAAACATTCAGTACTTC
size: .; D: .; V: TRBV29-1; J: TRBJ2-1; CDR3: CSADAGISYNEQFF; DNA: TGCAGCGCCGATGCAGGGATTTCCTACAATGAGCAGTTCTTC
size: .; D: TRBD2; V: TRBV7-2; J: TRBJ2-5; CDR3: CASGNSGGAGETQYF; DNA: TGTGCCAGCGGCAATAGCGGGGGGGCGGGAGAGACCCAGTACTTC
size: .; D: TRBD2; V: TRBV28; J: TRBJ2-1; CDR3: CASSLGPWLAGERRSYNEQFF; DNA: TGTGCCAGCAGTTTAGGCCCTTGGCTAGCGGGGGAGCGACGCTCCTACAATGAGCAGTTCTTC
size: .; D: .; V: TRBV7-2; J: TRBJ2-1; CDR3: CASSLAGAPHEQFF; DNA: TGTGCCAGCAGCTTAGCGGGGGCCCCCCATGAGCAGTTCTTC
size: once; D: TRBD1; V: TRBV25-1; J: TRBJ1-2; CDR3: CASSAAGTGTSIHGYTF; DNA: TGTGCCAGCAGTGCCGCCGGGACAGGGACCAGTATTCATGGCTACACCTTC
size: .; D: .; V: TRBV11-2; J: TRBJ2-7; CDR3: CASSNRGRAYEQYF; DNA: TGTGCCAGCAGTAACAGGGGGAGGGCCTACGAGCAGTACTTC
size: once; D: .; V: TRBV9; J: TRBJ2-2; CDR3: CASSEGTGVTGELFF; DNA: TGTGCCAGCAGCGAAGGTACAGGCGTTACCGGGGAGCTGTTTTTT
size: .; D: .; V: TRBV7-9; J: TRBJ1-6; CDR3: CASSPKRISNSPLHF; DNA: TGTGCCAGCAGCCCCAAGCGGATTAGTAATTCACCCCTCCACTTT
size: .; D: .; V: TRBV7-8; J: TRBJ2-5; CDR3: CASSLRQQETQYF; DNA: TGTGCCAGCAGCTTACGACAGCAAGAGACCCAGTACTTC
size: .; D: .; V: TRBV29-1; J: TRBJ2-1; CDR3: CSVGRTQNYNEQFF; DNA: TGCAGCGTTGGTAGGACACAAAATTACAATGAGCAGTTCTTC
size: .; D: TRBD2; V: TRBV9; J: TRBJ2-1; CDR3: CASSSRGGTYNEQFF; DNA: TGTGCCAGCAGCTCTCGGGGGGGAACCTACAATGAGCAGTTCTTC
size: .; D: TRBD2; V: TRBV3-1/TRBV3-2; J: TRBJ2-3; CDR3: CASSQRGGNFPDTQYF; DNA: TGTGCCAGCAGCCAACGGGGGGGTAATTTCCCAGATACGCAGTATTTT
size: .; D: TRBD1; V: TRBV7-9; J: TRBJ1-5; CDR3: CASSQTGDQPQHF; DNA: TGTGCCAGCAGCCAGACAGGGGATCAGCCCCAGCATTTT
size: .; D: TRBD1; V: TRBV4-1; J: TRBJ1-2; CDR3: CASSQPDRLSYGYTF; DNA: TGCGCCAGCAGCCAACCGGACAGGCTTAGCTATGGCTACACCTTC
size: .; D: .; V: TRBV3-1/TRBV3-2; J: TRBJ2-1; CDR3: CASSQEGGNEQFF; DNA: TGTGCCAGCAGCCAAGAAGGAGGCAATGAGCAGTTCTTC
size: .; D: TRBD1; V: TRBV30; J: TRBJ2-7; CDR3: CAWSFSGTAYEQYF; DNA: TGTGCCTGGAGTTTCTCCGGGACAGCCTACGAGCAGTACTTC
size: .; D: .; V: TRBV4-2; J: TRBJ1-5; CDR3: CASSQEVGGEENQPQHF; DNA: TGTGCCAGCAGCCAAGAAGTGGGAGGGGAGGAGAATCAGCCCCAGCATTTT
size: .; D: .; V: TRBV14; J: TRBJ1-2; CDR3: CASSQDLGVSGDHGYTF; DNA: TGTGCCAGCAGCCAAGACCTCGGGGTTTCGGGAGACCATGGCTACACCTTC
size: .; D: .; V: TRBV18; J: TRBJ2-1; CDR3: CASSQESPPGNEQFF; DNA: TGTGCCAGCTCACAGGAAAGCCCCCCAGGTAATGAGCAGTTCTTC
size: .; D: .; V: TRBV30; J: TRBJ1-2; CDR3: CAWSGERDGYTF; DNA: TGTGCCTGGAGCGGGGAGAGGGATGGCTACACCTTC
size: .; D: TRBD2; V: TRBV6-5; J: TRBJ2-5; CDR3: CASIPAGWETQYF; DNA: TGTGCCAGCATTCCAGCGGGGTGGGAGACCCAGTACTTC
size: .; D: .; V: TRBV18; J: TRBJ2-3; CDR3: CASSLDLGGVTDTQYF; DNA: TGTGCCAGCTCTCTGGACTTAGGGGGGGTCACAGATACGCAGTATTTT
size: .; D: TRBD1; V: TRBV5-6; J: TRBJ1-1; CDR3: CASRRDRGSEAFF; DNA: TGTGCCAGCAGACGGGACAGGGGCTCTGAAGCTTTCTTT
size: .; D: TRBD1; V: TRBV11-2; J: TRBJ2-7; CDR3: CASSLEGFGTGETYEQYF; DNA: TGTGCCAGCAGCTTAGAAGGATTCGGGACAGGGGAAACCTACGAGCAGTACTTC
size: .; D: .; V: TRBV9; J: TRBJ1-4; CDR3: CASSLQAYGEKLFF; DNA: TGTGCCAGCAGCCTACAGGCGTACGGTGAAAAACTGTTTTTT
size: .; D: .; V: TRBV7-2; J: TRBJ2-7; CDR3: CASSLGDLSSYEQYF; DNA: TGTGCCAGCAGCTTGGGGGACTTAAGCTCCTACGAGCAGTACTTC
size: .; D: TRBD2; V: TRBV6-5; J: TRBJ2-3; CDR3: CASGLSGVGDTQYF; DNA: TGTGCCAGCGGACTTAGCGGGGTGGGAGATACGCAGTATTTT
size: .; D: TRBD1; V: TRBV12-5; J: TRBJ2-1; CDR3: CASGYGTGTYNEQFF; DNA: TGTGCTAGTGGTTACGGGACAGGGACCTACAATGAGCAGTTCTTC
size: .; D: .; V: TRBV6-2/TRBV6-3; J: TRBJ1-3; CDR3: CASSPPSGQGRSGNTIYF; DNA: TGTGCCAGCAGTCCCCCATCGGGGCAGGGGCGATCTGGAAACACCATATATTTT
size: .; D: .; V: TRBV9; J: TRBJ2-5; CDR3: CASSSTRAGETQYF; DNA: TGTGCCAGCAGTTCAACCAGGGCGGGGGAGACCCAGTACTTC